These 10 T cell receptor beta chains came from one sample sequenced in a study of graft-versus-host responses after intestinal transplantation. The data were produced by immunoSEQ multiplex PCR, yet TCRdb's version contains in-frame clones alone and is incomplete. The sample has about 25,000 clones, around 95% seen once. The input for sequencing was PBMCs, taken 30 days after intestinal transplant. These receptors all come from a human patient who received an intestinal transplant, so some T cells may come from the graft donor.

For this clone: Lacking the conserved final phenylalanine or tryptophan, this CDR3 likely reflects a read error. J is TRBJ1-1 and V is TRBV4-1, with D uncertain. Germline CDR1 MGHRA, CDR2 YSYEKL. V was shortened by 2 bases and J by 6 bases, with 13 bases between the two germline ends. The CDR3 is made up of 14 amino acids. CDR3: CASSQIGSGAEAFL. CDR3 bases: TGCGCCAGCAGCCAAATTGGGAGCGGTGCTGAAGCTTTCCTT.

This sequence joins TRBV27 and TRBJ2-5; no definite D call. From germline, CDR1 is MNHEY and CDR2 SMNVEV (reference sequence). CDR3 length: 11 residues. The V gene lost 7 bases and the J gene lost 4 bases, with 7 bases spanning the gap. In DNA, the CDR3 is TGTGCCAGCACATGGGGAGAGACCCAGTACTTC. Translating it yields CASTWGETQYF.

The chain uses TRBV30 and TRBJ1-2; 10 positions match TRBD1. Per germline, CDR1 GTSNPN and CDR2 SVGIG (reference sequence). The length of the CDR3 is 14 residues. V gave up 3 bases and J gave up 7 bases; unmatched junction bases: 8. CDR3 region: CAWRAPRDRGGYTF. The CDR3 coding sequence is TGTGCCTGGAGAGCGCCCCGGGACAGGGGTGGCTACACCTTC.

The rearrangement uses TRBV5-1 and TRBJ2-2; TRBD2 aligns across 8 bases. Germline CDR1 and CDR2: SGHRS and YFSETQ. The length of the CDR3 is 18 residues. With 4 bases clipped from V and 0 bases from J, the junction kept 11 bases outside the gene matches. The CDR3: CASSMGLGPIANTGELFF. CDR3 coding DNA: TGCGCCAGCAGCATGGGACTAGGTCCGATCGCGAACACCGGGGAGCTGTTTTTT.

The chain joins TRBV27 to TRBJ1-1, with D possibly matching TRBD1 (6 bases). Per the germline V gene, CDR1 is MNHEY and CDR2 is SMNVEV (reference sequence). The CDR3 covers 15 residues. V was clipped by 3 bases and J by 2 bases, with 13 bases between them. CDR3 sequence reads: CASSLGPGANTEAFF. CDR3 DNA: TGTGCCAGCAGTTTGGGGCCAGGGGCCAACACTGAAGCTTTCTTT.

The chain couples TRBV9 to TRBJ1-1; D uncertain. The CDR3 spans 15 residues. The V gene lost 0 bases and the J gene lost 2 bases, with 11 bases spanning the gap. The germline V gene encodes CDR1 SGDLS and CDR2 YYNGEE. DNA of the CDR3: TGTGCCAGCAGCGTAGGGTTCCGAGAAAACACTGAAGCTTTCTTT. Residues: CASSVGFRENTEAFF.

CDR3 sequence reads: CASSESPMNTEAFF. The CDR3, as DNA: TGTGCCAGCAGTGAAAGCCCAATGAACACTGAAGCTTTCTTT. The chain employs TRBV25-1 and TRBJ1-1; D is uncertain. V was trimmed by 2 bases and J by 0 bases, leaving 7 bases between them. The CDR3 length is 14 residues. CDR1 MGHDK and CDR2 SYGVNS come from the germline V gene. The variable domain in full, completed from reference TRBV25-1 and TRBJ1-1, reads EADIYQTPRYLVIGTGKKITLECSQTMGHDKMYWYQQDPGMELHLIHYSYGVNSTEKGDLSSESTVSRIRTEHFPLTLESARPSHTSQYLCASSESPMNTEAFFGQGTRLTVV.

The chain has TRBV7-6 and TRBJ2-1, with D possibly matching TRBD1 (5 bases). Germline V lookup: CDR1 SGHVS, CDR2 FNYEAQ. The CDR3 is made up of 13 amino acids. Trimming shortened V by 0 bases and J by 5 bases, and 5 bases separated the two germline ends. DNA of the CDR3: TGTGCCAGCAGCTTAGCAGGGGACAATGAGCAGTTCTTC. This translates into CASSLAGDNEQFF. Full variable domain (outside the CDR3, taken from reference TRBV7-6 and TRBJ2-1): GAGVSQSPRYKVTKRGQDVALRCDPISGHVSLYWYRQALGQGPEFLTYFNYEAQQDKSGLPNDRFSAERPEGSISTLTIQRTEQRDSAMYRCASSLAGDNEQFFGPGTRLTVL.

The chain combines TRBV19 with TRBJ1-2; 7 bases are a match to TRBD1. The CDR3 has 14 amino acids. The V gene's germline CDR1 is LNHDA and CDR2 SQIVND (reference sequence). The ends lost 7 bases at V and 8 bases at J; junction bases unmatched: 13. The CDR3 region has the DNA TGTGCCAGTATGGATCGACAGGGCGGTTGGGGCTACACCTTC. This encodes CASMDRQGGWGYTF.

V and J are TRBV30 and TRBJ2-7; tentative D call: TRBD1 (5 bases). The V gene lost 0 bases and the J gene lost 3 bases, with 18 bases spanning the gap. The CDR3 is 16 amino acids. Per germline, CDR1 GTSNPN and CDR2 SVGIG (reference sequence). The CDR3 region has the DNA TGTGCCTGGAGTGTAGCAGCAGGGTATAGTATCTACGAGCAGTACTTC. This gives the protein CAWSVAAGYSIYEQYF.